Presented here are 27 T cell receptor beta chains from one specimen sequenced in a study of cytomegalovirus exposure and HLA in healthy donors. The primer mix had 60 Vbeta and 13 Jbeta primers. Clones were read by immunoSEQ multiplex PCR, and TCRdb kept only the in-frame ones, dropping some. The sample carries 100,000 to 150,000 clones, around 80% recorded once. The sample consisted of PBMCs. The receptors derive from a woman younger than 35 in good health and CMV-seronegative.

This sequence joins TRBV27 and TRBJ1-1; D remains ambiguous. Germline V lookup: CDR1 MNHEY, CDR2 SMNVEV (reference sequence). Deletions cut 3 bases from V and 4 bases from J, with 12 bases between. This CDR3 region has 14 residues. CDR3 nucleotides: TGTGCCAGCAGTTTCATCGGGGAGGGCACTGAAGCTTTCTTT. Protein sequence: CASSFIGEGTEAFF.

J is TRBJ2-2 and V is TRBV15; perhaps TRBD2 as D (5 bases). This CDR3 has 14 amino acids. Trimming took 8 bases from V and 2 from J, leaving 12 bases between them. Per the germline V gene, CDR1 is LNHNV and CDR2 is YYDKDF (reference sequence). The CDR3 bases are TGTGCCACCGCCCTGGAGGCAAACACCGGGGAGCTGTTTTTT. Its translation is CATALEANTGELFF.

This clone was detected once. J is TRBJ2-3 and V is TRBV7-2; the D gene is possibly TRBD1 (6 bases). Germline assignment: CDR1 SGHTA and CDR2 FQGNSA. This CDR3 is 16 amino acids long. With 5 bases removed from V and 6 bases from J, the gap between germline ends came to 21 bases. The CDR3 DNA reads TGTGCCAGCAGCCCTTCCCTTTTACATGACAGGGATACGCAGTATTTT. It translates to CASSPSLLHDRDTQYF.

The chain links TRBV20-1 to TRBJ1-2, with unresolved D. With 5 bases removed from V and 12 bases from J, the gap between germline ends came to 10 bases. Germline V CDR1 and CDR2: DFQATT, SNEGSKA (reference sequence). This CDR3 contains 9 residues. Here the CDR3 reads CSAGGSDTF. CDR3 nucleotides: TGCAGTGCTGGAGGGAGTGACACCTTC.

This chain links TRBV15 with TRBJ2-1, with 7 bases that match TRBD2. CDR3 length equals 14 residues. J lost 8 bases, V lost 1 base, and 5 bases had no gene match. Germline-derived CDR1 and CDR2 are LNHNV and YYDKDF (reference sequence). DNA for the CDR3: TGTGCCACCAGCAGAGTAGGCGGGAGCGATGAGCAGTTCTTC. It encodes CATSRVGGSDEQFF.

This chain uses TRBV6-6 with TRBJ1-1; unclear D gene. The V gene's germline CDR1 is MNHNY and CDR2 SVGAGI (reference sequence). The CDR3 has 12 residues. Trimming left V 5 bases short and J 6 bases short, with 10 bases between. The CDR3 protein is CASSSGRAEAFF. The CDR3 coding sequence is TGTGCCAGCAGTAGTGGGCGGGCTGAAGCTTTCTTT.

Concerning this clone itself: The germline gene is not matched at one end of the junction; a read error may be the cause. V usage is TRBV6-1 and J usage is TRBJ1-1; D is perhaps TRBD1 (5 bases). The germline CDR1 and CDR2 sequences are MNHNS and SASEGT. The CDR3 runs 15 residues. The CDR3 is CATSVGAALNTEAFF. CDR3 DNA: TGTGCCACCAGTGTTGGGGCAGCTTTAAACACTGAAGCTTTCTTT.

The V and J genes are TRBV4-2 and TRBJ1-4; D is perhaps TRBD1 (6 bases). V was pared by 0 bases and J by 3 bases, with 11 bases between. CDR1 is LGHNA and CDR2 is YNFKEQ in the germline V gene. This CDR3 has 16 amino acids. The CDR3 bases are TGTGCCAGCAGCCAAGATCCCCGGACAGCTAATGAAAAACTGTTTTTT. This translates into CASSQDPRTANEKLFF.

This clone appeared a single time. The V gene is TRBV5-5, the J gene TRBJ1-1; TRBD1 agrees at 10 bases. The CDR3 length is 15 residues. CDR1 SGHKS and CDR2 YYEKEE come from the germline V gene (reference sequence). J gave up 3 bases and V 3 bases, and 5 bases lay outside the gene matches. The CDR3, as DNA: TGTGCCAGCAGCTGGGCGGGGACAGGGGACACTGAAGCTTTCTTT. It translates to CASSWAGTGDTEAFF.

CDR3 in DNA: TGTGCCAGCAGCGCCACGGGACAGGGAAGCACTGAAGCTTTCTTT. Its protein product is CASSATGQGSTEAFF. V usage is TRBV9 and J usage is TRBJ1-1, with TRBD1 matching 9 bases. This CDR3 spans 15 amino acids. Germline V lookup: CDR1 SGDLS, CDR2 YYNGEE. The V segment lost 3 bases and the J segment 4 bases; nucleotides outside the gene matches: 7.

The sample holds a few counts of this clone. The chain couples TRBV30 to TRBJ1-6; the D is unclear. The CDR3 totals 13 residues. Germline V lookup: CDR1 GTSNPN, CDR2 SVGIG (reference sequence). V was trimmed by 4 bases and J by 7 bases, leaving 11 bases between them. The CDR3 nucleotides are TGTGCCTGGAACGCAAGAGAGAATTCACCCCTCCACTTT. This translates into CAWNARENSPLHF.

The genes are TRBV12-5 and TRBJ2-1, with 7 bases lining up with TRBD2. Looked up from germline, CDR1 is LGHNT and CDR2 is FRNRAP. Trimming at V came to 6 bases and at J to 6 bases, leaving 11 bases not matched to a gene. The CDR3 covers 15 residues. As DNA, the CDR3 is TGTGCTAGTGGCCCTGAGCGGGGAGGAAGCAATGAGCAGTTCTTC. Protein product: CASGPERGGSNEQFF.

V and J are TRBV10-2 and TRBJ2-3; D is perhaps TRBD2 (5 bases). Germline CDR1 reads WSHSY; CDR2 reads SAAADI. The CDR3 spans 15 residues. With 2 bases removed from V and 2 bases from J, the gap between germline ends came to 11 bases. The DNA of the CDR3 is TGCGCCAGCAGTGAGCGTCCAGCGGACACAGATACGCAGTATTTT. As protein: CASSERPADTDTQYF.

This clone was recorded once. The chain recombines TRBV15 with TRBJ2-1, with 12 positions matching TRBD2. With V trimmed by 1 base and J by 9 bases, 7 bases remained unmatched. The CDR3 is made up of 16 amino acids. CDR1 LNHNV and CDR2 YYDKDF come from the germline V gene (reference sequence). The CDR3, as DNA: TGTGCCACCAGCAGAGCCCGACTAGCGGGAGAGGGTGAGCAGTTCTTC. Translated, it gives CATSRARLAGEGEQFF.

This CDR3 reads CASSIAGYQETQYF. For the CDR3, the DNA is TGTGCCAGTAGTATAGCCGGGTACCAAGAGACCCAGTACTTC. V and J are TRBV19 and TRBJ2-5; D gene ambiguous. Trimming took 1 base from V and 0 from J, leaving 6 bases between them. This CDR3 region has 14 residues. Germline assignment: CDR1 LNHDA and CDR2 SQIVND (reference sequence).

The chain has TRBV15 and TRBJ1-5, with D possibly matching TRBD1 (5 bases). Germline-derived CDR1 and CDR2 are LNHNV and YYDKDF (reference sequence). V lost 0 bases and J lost 0, with 9 bases in between. This CDR3 region has 16 residues. The CDR3 region is CATSRDDSYSNQPQHF. The CDR3 DNA reads TGTGCCACCAGCAGAGACGACAGCTATAGCAATCAGCCCCAGCATTTT.

The gene calls are TRBV6-4 and TRBJ2-7, with 8 bases that match TRBD1. Germline loops: CDR1 MRHNA, CDR2 SNTAGT. The CDR3 sequence is 15 residues long. V shed 6 bases, J shed 3 bases, and the junction held 10 bases outside the gene matches. The CDR3 bases are TGTGCCAGCAGGCGATGGGGACAGGACAACTACGAGCAGTACTTC. It encodes CASRRWGQDNYEQYF.

In its sample, this clone was seen once. V and J are TRBV6-5 and TRBJ1-5; a weak D match, TRBD1 (6 bases). Trimming pared 4 bases from V and 6 bases from J, leaving 13 bases between. Per the germline V gene, CDR1 is MNHEY and CDR2 is SVGAGI. CDR3 size: 14 residues. The CDR3 DNA sequence: TGTGCCAGCAGTTTCCCAGGGGTAAGTCAGCCCCAGCATTTT. This gives the protein CASSFPGVSQPQHF.

This chain joins TRBV27 and TRBJ2-1; 7 nucleotides align to TRBD2. The CDR3 loop spans 14 amino acids. The germline V gene encodes CDR1 MNHEY and CDR2 SMNVEV (reference sequence). The junction had 4 bases not matched to a gene; V was cut back by 1 base and J by 7 bases. The CDR3 here is CASSLYREVNEQFF. In nucleotides, the CDR3 is TGTGCCAGCAGTTTATACCGGGAGGTGAATGAGCAGTTCTTC.

This clone was counted once. This rearrangement joins TRBV27 to TRBJ2-7, with D possibly TRBD1 on 6 matching bases. Trimming took 6 bases from V and 3 from J, leaving 18 bases between them. The CDR3 is 15 residues long. CDR1 and CDR2 from the germline V gene are MNHEY and SMNVEV (reference sequence). The CDR3 coding sequence is TGTGCCAGCAGGGGGGTTTCCGGACAGCGCTACGAGCAGTACTTC. The encoded protein is CASRGVSGQRYEQYF.

The chain is built from TRBV6-5 and TRBJ2-7, with 7 nucleotides matching TRBD1. V lost 6 bases, J lost 2 bases, and 1 base stayed unmatched. Germline V lookup: CDR1 MNHEY, CDR2 SVGAGI. The CDR3 is made up of 12 amino acids. CDR3 DNA sequence: TGTGCCAGCAGAGGACAGGCCTACGAGCAGTACTTC. It specifies CASRGQAYEQYF.

This clone was found a few times. V gene TRBV4-2 combines with J gene TRBJ2-1; weak D call: TRBD2 (6 bases). V lost 1 base and J lost 2, with 9 bases in between. The CDR3 is 15 residues long. The germline CDR1 and CDR2 sequences are LGHNA and YNFKEQ. CDR3 DNA: TGTGCCAGCAGCCAAGGCGGGGATGCCTACAATGAGCAGTTCTTC. Amino acid sequence: CASSQGGDAYNEQFF.

CDR3 sequence (DNA): TGTGCCAGCAGCTCCTCCGGGGATACGCAGTATTTT. Amino acid sequence: CASSSSGDTQYF. The chain joins TRBV7-9 to TRBJ2-3; D is ambiguous. Trimming left V 4 bases short and J 6 bases short, with 8 bases between. The CDR3 runs 12 residues. Per germline, CDR1 SEHNR and CDR2 FQNEAQ (reference sequence).

This clone appeared a few times. The rearrangement joins TRBV6-1 to TRBJ1-5, with 7 bases that match TRBD1. J was trimmed by 5 bases and V by 6 bases; bases with no gene match: 4. Germline V gene sequence: CDR1 MNHNS, CDR2 SASEGT. The CDR3 length is 13 residues. The DNA for the CDR3 is TGTGCCAGCAGAGAAACAGGGGATCAGCCCCAGCATTTT. The encoded protein is CASRETGDQPQHF.

The V and J genes are TRBV19 and TRBJ1-2; D not resolved. V lost 10 bases and J lost 7, with 16 bases in between. The germline gives CDR1 LNHDA, CDR2 SQIVND (reference sequence). The CDR3 consists of 12 residues. For the CDR3, the DNA is TGTGCCAAGATCCCTCCCGTCGGTGGCTACACCTTC. This sequence encodes CAKIPPVGGYTF. Using reference TRBV19 and TRBJ1-2 for the parts outside the CDR3, the full variable domain is DGGITQSPKYLFRKEGQNVTLSCEQNLNHDAMYWYRQDPGQGLRLIYYSQIVNDFQKGDIAEGYSVSREKKESFPLTVTSAQKNPTAFYLCAKIPPVGGYTFGSGTRLTVV.

The chain joins TRBV27 to TRBJ2-7; the D gene is possibly TRBD1 (5 bases). The V and J ends lost 5 bases and 3 bases respectively, with 20 bases between them. Germline V CDR1 and CDR2: MNHEY, SMNVEV (reference sequence). There are 16 residues in the CDR3. The CDR3 nucleotides read TGTGCCAGCAGTGGGGCCGGGTCCTACAAGAACTACGAGCAGTACTTC. It codes for CASSGAGSYKNYEQYF.

This chain connects TRBV5-6 to TRBJ2-3; TRBD2 aligns across 10 bases. The J segment lost 4 bases and the V segment lost 0 bases, leaving 14 bases of the junction unmatched. The CDR3 loop spans 19 amino acids. CDR1 SGHDT and CDR2 YYEEEE come from the germline V gene. The CDR3: CASSLEGLARRGVSDTQYF. CDR3 in DNA: TGTGCCAGCAGCTTGGAGGGACTAGCGAGACGGGGGGTATCAGATACGCAGTATTTT. Looking up the rest from reference TRBV5-6 and TRBJ2-3 gives the full variable domain: DAGVTQSPTHLIKTRGQQVTLRCSPKSGHDTVSWYQQALGQGPQFIFQYYEEEERQRGNFPDRFSGHQFPNYSSELNVNALLLGDSALYLCASSLEGLARRGVSDTQYFGPGTRLTVL.